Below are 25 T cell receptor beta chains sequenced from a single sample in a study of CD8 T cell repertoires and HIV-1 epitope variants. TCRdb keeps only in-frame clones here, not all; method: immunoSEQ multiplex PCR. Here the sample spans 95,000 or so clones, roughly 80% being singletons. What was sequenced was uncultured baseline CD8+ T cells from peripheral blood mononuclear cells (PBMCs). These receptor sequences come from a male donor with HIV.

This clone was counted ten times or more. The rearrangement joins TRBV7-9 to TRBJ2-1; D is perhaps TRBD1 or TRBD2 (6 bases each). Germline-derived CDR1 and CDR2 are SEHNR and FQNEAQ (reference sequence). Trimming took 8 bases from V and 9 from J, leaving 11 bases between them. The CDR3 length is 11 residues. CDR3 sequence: CASLQGGEQFF. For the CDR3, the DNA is TGTGCCAGCTTACAGGGAGGTGAGCAGTTCTTC. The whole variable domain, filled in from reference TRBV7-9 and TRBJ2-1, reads DTGVSQNPRHKITKRGQNVTFRCDPISEHNRLYWYRQTLGQGPEFLTYFQNEAQLEKSRLLSDRFSAERPKGSFSTLEIQRTEQGDSAMYLCASLQGGEQFFGPGTRLTVL.

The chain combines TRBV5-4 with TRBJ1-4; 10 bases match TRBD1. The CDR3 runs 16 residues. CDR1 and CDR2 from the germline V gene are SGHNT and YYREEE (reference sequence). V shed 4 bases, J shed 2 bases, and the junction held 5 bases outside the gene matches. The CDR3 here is CASSTGQGFTNEKLFF. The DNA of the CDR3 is TGTGCCAGCAGCACGGGACAGGGGTTTACTAATGAAAAACTGTTTTTT.

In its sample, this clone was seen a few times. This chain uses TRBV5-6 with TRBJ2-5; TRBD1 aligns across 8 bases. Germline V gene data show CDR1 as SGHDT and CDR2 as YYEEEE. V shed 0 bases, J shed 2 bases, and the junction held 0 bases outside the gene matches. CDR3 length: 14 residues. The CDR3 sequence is CASSLDRGQETQYF. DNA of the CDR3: TGTGCCAGCAGCTTGGACAGGGGGCAAGAGACCCAGTACTTC.

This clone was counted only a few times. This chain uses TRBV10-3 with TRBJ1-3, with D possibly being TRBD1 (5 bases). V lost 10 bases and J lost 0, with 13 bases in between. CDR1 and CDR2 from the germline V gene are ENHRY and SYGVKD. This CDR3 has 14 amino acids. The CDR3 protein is CATRRDDSGNTIYF. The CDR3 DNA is TGTGCCACCCGAAGGGACGACTCTGGAAACACCATATATTTT.

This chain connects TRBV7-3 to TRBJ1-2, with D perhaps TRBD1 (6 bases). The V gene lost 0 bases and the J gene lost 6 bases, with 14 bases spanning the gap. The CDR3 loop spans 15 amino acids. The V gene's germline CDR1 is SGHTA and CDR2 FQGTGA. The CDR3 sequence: CASSLTSRGKDGYTF. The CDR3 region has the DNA TGTGCCAGCAGCTTAACGTCCAGGGGCAAAGATGGCTACACCTTC.

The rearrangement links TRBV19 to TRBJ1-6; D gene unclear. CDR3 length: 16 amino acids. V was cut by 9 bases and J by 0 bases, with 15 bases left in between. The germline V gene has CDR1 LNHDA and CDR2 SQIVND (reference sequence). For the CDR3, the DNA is TGTGCCAGCGGCGGAACAGCGAGCTCCTATAATTCACCCCTCCACTTT. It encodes CASGGTASSYNSPLHF. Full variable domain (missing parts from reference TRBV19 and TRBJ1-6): DGGITQSPKYLFRKEGQNVTLSCEQNLNHDAMYWYRQDPGQGLRLIYYSQIVNDFQKGDIAEGYSVSREKKESFPLTVTSAQKNPTAFYLCASGGTASSYNSPLHFGNGTRLTVT.

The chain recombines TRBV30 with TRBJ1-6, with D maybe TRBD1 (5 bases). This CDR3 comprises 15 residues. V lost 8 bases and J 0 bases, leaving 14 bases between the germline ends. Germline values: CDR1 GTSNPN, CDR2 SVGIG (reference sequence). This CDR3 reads CAGGDGSSYNSPLHF. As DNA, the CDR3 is TGTGCCGGGGGGGACGGAAGCTCCTATAATTCACCCCTCCACTTT.

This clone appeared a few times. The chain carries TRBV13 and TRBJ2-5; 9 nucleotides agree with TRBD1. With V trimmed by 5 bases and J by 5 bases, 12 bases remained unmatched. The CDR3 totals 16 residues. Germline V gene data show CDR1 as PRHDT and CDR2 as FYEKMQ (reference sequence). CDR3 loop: CASSPPSGTGRETQYF. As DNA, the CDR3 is TGTGCCAGCAGCCCGCCCTCCGGGACAGGGAGGGAGACCCAGTACTTC. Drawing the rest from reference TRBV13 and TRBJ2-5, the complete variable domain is AAGVIQSPRHLIKEKRETATLKCYPIPRHDTVYWYQQGPGQDPQFLISFYEKMQSDKGSIPDRFSAQQFSDYHSELNMSSLELGDSALYFCASSPPSGTGRETQYFGPGTRLLVL.

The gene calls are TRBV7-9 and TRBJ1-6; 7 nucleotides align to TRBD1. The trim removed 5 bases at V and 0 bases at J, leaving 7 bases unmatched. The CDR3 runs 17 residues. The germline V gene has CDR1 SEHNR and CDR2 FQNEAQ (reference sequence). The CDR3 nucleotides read TGTGCCAGCAGCACAGACAGGGCCAGCTCCTATAATTCACCCCTCCACTTT. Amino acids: CASSTDRASSYNSPLHF.

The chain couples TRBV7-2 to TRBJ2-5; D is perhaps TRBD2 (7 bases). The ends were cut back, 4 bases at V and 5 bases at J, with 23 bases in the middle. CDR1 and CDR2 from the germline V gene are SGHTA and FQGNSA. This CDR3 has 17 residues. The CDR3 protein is CASSSPAWGGAGETQYF. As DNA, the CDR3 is TGTGCCAGCAGCTCACCCGCCTGGGGGGGGGCAGGGGAGACCCAGTACTTC.

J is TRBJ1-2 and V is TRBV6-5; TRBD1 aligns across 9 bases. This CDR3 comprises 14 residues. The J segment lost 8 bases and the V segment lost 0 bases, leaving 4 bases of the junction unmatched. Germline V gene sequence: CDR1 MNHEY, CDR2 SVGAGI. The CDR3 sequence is CASSYSGQGYGYTF. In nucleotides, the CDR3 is TGTGCCAGCAGTTACTCAGGACAGGGGTACGGCTACACCTTC.

CDR3 nucleotides: TGCAGTGCTTGGACAGGGAACACTGAAGCTTTCTTT. Protein product: CSAWTGNTEAFF. J is TRBJ1-1 and V is TRBV29-1; 7 bases line up with TRBD1. The CDR3 runs to 12 residues. Germline CDR1 SQVTM, CDR2 ANQGSEA.

The CDR3: CASSLAGGGPYNEQFF. CDR3 nucleotide sequence: TGTGCCAGCAGCTTAGCTGGCGGGGGGCCCTACAATGAGCAGTTCTTC. This sequence joins TRBV11-2 and TRBJ2-1; 8 nucleotides align to TRBD2. The V segment lost 1 base and the J segment 2 bases; nucleotides outside the gene matches: 4. CDR1 and CDR2 (germline): SGHAT, FQNNGV. This CDR3 spans 16 amino acids.

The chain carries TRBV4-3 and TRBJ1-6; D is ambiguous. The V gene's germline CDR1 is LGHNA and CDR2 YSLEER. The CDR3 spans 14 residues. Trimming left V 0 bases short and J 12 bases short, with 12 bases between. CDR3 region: CASSQDDGVEPLHF. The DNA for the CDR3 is TGCGCCAGCAGCCAAGATGATGGGGTCGAACCCCTCCACTTT.

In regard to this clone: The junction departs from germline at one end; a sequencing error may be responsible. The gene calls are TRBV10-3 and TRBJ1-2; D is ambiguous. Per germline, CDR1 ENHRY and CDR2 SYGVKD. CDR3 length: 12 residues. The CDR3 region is CAISNSSYGYIF. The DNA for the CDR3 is TGTGCCATCAGCAACTCGTCCTATGGCTACATCTTC.

For the CDR3, the DNA is TGTGCCAGCAGTTTAAGTCCCCGTAGCGGGACAGTTACGTTCTTC. Translation: CASSLSPRSGTVTFF. The rearrangement joins TRBV27 to TRBJ2-1, with TRBD2 as a possible D gene (8 bases). Trimming stripped 2 bases from V and 15 bases from J, with 23 bases between. Germline CDR1 MNHEY, CDR2 SMNVEV (reference sequence). This CDR3 has 15 amino acids.

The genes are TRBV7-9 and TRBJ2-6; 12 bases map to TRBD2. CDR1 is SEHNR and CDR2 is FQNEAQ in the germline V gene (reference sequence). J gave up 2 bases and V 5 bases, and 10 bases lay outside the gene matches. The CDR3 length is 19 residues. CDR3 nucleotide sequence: TGTGCCAGCAGCCCGACCCGGCTAGCGGGAGGGGCTGGGGCCAACGTCCTGACTTTC. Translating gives CASSPTRLAGGAGANVLTF.

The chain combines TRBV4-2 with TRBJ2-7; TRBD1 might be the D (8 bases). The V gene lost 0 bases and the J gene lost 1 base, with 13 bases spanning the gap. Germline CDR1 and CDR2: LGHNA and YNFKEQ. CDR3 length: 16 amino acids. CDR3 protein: CASSQDYRGGSYEQYF. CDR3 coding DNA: TGTGCCAGCAGCCAAGATTACAGGGGGGGATCCTACGAGCAGTACTTC.

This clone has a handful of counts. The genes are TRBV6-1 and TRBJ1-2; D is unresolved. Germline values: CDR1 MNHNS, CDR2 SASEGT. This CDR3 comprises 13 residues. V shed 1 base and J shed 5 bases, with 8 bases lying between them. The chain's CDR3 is CASSEVGRYGYTF. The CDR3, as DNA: TGTGCCAGCAGTGAAGTCGGTCGATATGGCTACACCTTC.

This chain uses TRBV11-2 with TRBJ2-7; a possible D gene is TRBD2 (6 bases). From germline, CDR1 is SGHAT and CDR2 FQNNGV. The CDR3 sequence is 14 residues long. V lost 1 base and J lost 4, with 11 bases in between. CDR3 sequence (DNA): TGTGCCAGCAGCTTAGGCGGGGCTAATTACGAGCAGTACTTC. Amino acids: CASSLGGANYEQYF.

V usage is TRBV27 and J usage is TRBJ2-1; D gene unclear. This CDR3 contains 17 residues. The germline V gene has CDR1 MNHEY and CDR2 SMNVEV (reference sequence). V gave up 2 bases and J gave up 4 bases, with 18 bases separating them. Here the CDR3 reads CASSLEYRPLGYNEQFF. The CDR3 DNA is TGTGCCAGCAGTTTAGAATATCGACCGTTGGGGTACAATGAGCAGTTCTTC.

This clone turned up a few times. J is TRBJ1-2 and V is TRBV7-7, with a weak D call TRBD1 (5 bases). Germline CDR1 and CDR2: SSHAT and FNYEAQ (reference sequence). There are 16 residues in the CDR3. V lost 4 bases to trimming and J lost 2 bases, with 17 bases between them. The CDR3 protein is CASSSQLRGANYGYTF. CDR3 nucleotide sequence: TGTGCCAGCAGCTCCCAGTTGAGGGGCGCGAACTATGGCTACACCTTC.

The CDR3 coding sequence is TGTGCCACCAGCAGAGAAGTCACAGGGTCTTCATCGACCCAGTACTTC. Translation: CATSREVTGSSSTQYF. The rearrangement joins TRBV15 to TRBJ2-5; a weak D match, TRBD1 (6 bases). Germline CDR1 reads LNHNV; CDR2 reads YYDKDF (reference sequence). The CDR3 is 16 amino acids. Trimming pared 0 bases from V and 7 bases from J, leaving 18 bases between.

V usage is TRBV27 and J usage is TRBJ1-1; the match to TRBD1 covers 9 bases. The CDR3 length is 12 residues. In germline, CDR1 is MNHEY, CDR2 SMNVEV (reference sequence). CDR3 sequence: CATGGAYTEAFF. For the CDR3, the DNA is TGTGCTACAGGGGGCGCTTACACTGAAGCTTTCTTT.

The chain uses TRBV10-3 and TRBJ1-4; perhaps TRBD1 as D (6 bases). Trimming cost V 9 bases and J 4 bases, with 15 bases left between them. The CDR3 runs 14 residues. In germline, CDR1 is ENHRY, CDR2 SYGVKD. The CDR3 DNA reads TGTGCCATTGGGAACAGGGACGATAATGAAAAACTGTTTTTT. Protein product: CAIGNRDDNEKLFF.